This T cell receptor (beta chain) was obtained from a study of blood T cell repertoires in COVID-19. Some clones are missing from TCRdb's copy, which holds only in-frame ones; the method was immunoSEQ multiplex PCR. The data hold hundreds of thousands of clones, with approximately 87% observed a single time. V was cut by 0 bases and J by 4 bases, with 10 bases left in between. This CDR3 region has 14 residues. Germline loops: CDR1 SGDLS, CDR2 YYNGEE. Cohort placement rested on clinical history that participants reported themselves. This clone was seen a few times. The V gene is TRBV9, the J gene TRBJ1-1, with TRBD1 as a possible D gene (5 bases). The source of this sequence is a woman between 45 and 60 years old in a cohort exposed to, infected with or recovered from COVID-19 (not recorded which). The source material was PBMCs or T cells enriched from blood (not recorded which). CDR3 bases: TGTGCCAGCAGCGTAGATCAGGGTGGCACTGAAGCTTTCTTT. Protein sequence: CASSVDQGGTEAFF.